The rows below give T cell receptor beta chains drawn from one sample of a study of shared clonotypes between healthy human individuals. TCRdb's table, derived via immunoSEQ multiplex PCR, lists solely in-frame clones and lacks some. Among around 2.1 million clones listed, approximately 94% were seen once. The sequenced sample was naive CD4+ T cells sorted from blood. These receptors all stem from a man between 18 and 35 years old in good health. Each CDR3 is given with its conserved first and last residue. A D gene is named only where the DNA matches it firmly. A clone size is listed for some rows: how often the clone was seen (once, few, many), or a class if it is expanded.

>TRBJ2-1|TRBV10-3|once|TRBD1
TGTGCCATCAGTGAGTTACAGGGGGCCAGGAATGAGCAGTTCTTC
CAISELQGARNEQFF
>TRBJ1-2|TRBV5-6|-|-
TGTGCCAGCAGCGGTGGGAGCTATGGCTACACCTTC
CASSGGSYGYTF
>TRBJ2-4|TRBV25-1|-|-
TGTGCCAGCAGTACACCCCCGGGACTGCGGAAAAACATTCAGTACTTC
CASSTPPGLRKNIQYF
>TRBJ2-1|TRBV4-2|-|TRBD2
TGTGCCAGCAGCTTAGGAGCGGGGGCTACTGATGCCGAGCAGTTCTTC
CASSLGAGATDAEQFF
>TRBJ2-1|TRBV18|-|TRBD2
TGTGCCAGCTCACTCACTAGCGGGGGGGCGTATGAGCAGTTCTTC
CASSLTSGGAYEQFF
>TRBJ1-4|TRBV5-4|-|TRBD1
TGTGCCAGCAGCCCGACAGGGGCGGAAAAACTGTTTTTT
CASSPTGAEKLFF
>TRBJ1-4|TRBV5-1|-|-
TGCGCCAGCAGCTTGGGCCTAGAGGAAAAACTGTTTTTT
CASSLGLEEKLFF
>TRBJ1-2|TRBV9|-|TRBD1
TGTGCCAGCAGCCCTAGAGGGGGACAGGGGGCAGGTGGCTACACCTTC
CASSPRGGQGAGGYTF
>TRBJ2-7|TRBV9|-|-
TGTGCCAGCAGCGTAGACCCGGGGGCGATTGGGGAGCAGTACTTC
CASSVDPGAIGEQYF
>TRBJ1-4|TRBV18|-|TRBD1
TGTGCCAGCTCACCGCCGGGACAGGGGAATGAAAAACTGTTTTTT
CASSPPGQGNEKLFF
>TRBJ1-1|TRBV10-3|once|TRBD1
TGTGCCATCAGCCCGGGACAGGGGGTGGCGGAAGCTTTCTTT
CAISPGQGVAEAFF
>TRBJ2-1|TRBV30|-|TRBD2
TGTGCCTGGAGTAGCGGGACTAACAATGAGCAGTTCTTC
CAWSSGTNNEQFF
>TRBJ2-2|TRBV5-4|-|TRBD1
TGTGCCAGCAGCTTGGGGGACAGGGTCGGCGGGGAGCTGTTTTTT
CASSLGDRVGGELFF
>TRBJ2-1|TRBV30|once|-
TGTGCCTCCTCGTATTACGGCAGTAGCTCCTACAATGAGCAGTTCTTC
CASSYYGSSSYNEQFF
>TRBJ1-1|TRBV9|-|-
TGTGCCAGCAGCGTAGACCAGGGGACCGGGACTGAAGCTTTCTTT
CASSVDQGTGTEAFF
>TRBJ2-7|TRBV7-8|-|TRBD1
TGTGCCAGCAGCCAAGGACAGGGTTGGAACGAGCAGTACTTC
CASSQGQGWNEQYF
>TRBJ1-3|TRBV7-2|-|-
TGTGCCAGCAGTACCTCCTGGGGCTCTGGAAACACCATATATTTT
CASSTSWGSGNTIYF
>TRBJ2-3|TRBV6-5|-|-
TGTGCCAGCAGCTCGGAGGACTCGGAGATAAATACGCAGTATTTT
CASSSEDSEINTQYF
>TRBJ1-1|TRBV20-1|once|-
TGCAGTGCTCCCCCCGCTGAAGCTTTCTTT
CSAPPAEAFF
>TRBJ2-7|TRBV6-5|once|-
TGTGCCAGCCGCGACAGCGTGGTTTACGAGCAGTACTTC
CASRDSVVYEQYF
>TRBJ2-5|TRBV11-2|-|-
TGTGCCAGCAGTTACATTAGGGGTTGGGAGACCCAGTACTTC
CASSYIRGWETQYF
>TRBJ2-5|TRBV18|-|-
TGTGCCAGCTCACCACCTTCCCGGAGACAAGAGACCCAGTACTTC
CASSPPSRRQETQYF
>TRBJ2-3|TRBV10-1|-|TRBD2
TGCGCCAGCAGGAATTTAGCGGGGCCCCGAATCACAGATACGCAGTATTTT
CASRNLAGPRITDTQYF
>TRBJ1-1|TRBV2|-|TRBD1
TGTGCCAGCAGTTTGGCCAGGGGGACTGAAGCTTTCTTT
CASSLARGTEAFF
>TRBJ1-2|TRBV6-6|-|TRBD1
TGTGCCAGCAGTTACGGACAGGGGAACTATGGCTACACCTTC
CASSYGQGNYGYTF
>TRBJ1-1|TRBV6-1|-|-
TGTGCCACAGAAACCGGGTTTATGAACACTGAAGCTTTCTTT
CATETGFMNTEAFF
>TRBJ2-3|TRBV10-1|-|TRBD2
TGCGCCAGCAGGGACGGGACTAGCGGCACAGATACGCAGTATTTT
CASRDGTSGTDTQYF
>TRBJ2-7|TRBV7-2|-|TRBD2
TGTGCCAGCAGCCCGGGGACCGGGAGGGAGCAGTACTTC
CASSPGTGREQYF
>TRBJ2-2|TRBV4-3|once|TRBD2
TGCGCCAGCAGCCAAGGAACTAGCGGGAGCCCCCAGGGATTTGTCGGGGAGCTGTTTTTT
CASSQGTSGSPQGFVGELFF
>TRBJ1-1|TRBV6-5|few|TRBD1
TGTGCCAGCAGGAGACAGGGGTACACTGAAGCTTTCTTT
CASRRQGYTEAFF
>TRBJ1-2|TRBV7-3|-|-
TGTGCCAGCAGCTTGGGGGAACCCTATGGCTACACCTTC
CASSLGEPYGYTF
>TRBJ2-1|TRBV28|-|-
TGTGCCAGCAATGACAGAGGGGCCGGGAATGAGCAGTTCTTC
CASNDRGAGNEQFF
>TRBJ2-7|TRBV27|-|-
TGTGCCAGCAGTTTGCCTGACAGACCCTACGAGCAGTACTTC
CASSLPDRPYEQYF
>TRBJ2-3|TRBV19|-|TRBD2
TGTGCCAGTAGTATCCAGACTAGCGGGGGGCCCACAGATACGCAGTATTTT
CASSIQTSGGPTDTQYF
>TRBJ2-7|TRBV30|-|TRBD1
TGTGCCTGGAAAAGACAGGGCCGGGACGAGCAGTACTTC
CAWKRQGRDEQYF
>TRBJ1-2|TRBV5-6|-|-
TGTGCCAGCAGCATGACGCAGGGGAAGCATGGCTACACCTTC
CASSMTQGKHGYTF
>TRBJ2-5|TRBV5-5|-|-
TGTGCCAGCAGCTTACCAGGGAAAGAGACCCAGTACTTC
CASSLPGKETQYF
>TRBJ1-3|TRBV6-5|-|-
TGTGCCAGCAGTTACTCGCGGGGCACTGGAAACACCATATATTTT
CASSYSRGTGNTIYF
>TRBJ2-1|TRBV7-2|-|-
TGTGCCAGCAGCCCCGTTGCGGGCTTGCCGAACAATGAGCAGTTCTTC
CASSPVAGLPNNEQFF
>TRBJ1-5|TRBV5-6|-|-
TGTGCCAGCAGCTTGGGATCTCTGGGGAATAGCAATCAGCCCCAGCATTTT
CASSLGSLGNSNQPQHF
>TRBJ2-3|TRBV29-1|-|-
TGCAGCTGGGGGACAGATACGCAGTATTTT
CSWGTDTQYF
>TRBJ2-7|TRBV27|-|-
TGTGCCAGCAGTTTAACTTGGGGCTACGAGCAGTACTTC
CASSLTWGYEQYF
>TRBJ2-7|TRBV11-2|-|TRBD2
TGTGCCAGCAGCTTGGGCGGGGGGGCCTACGAGCAGTACTTC
CASSLGGGAYEQYF
>TRBJ2-1|TRBV10-1|-|-
TGCGCCAGCAGTGAGTATCGGGGCCCCGCCTACAATGAGCAGTTCTTC
CASSEYRGPAYNEQFF
>TRBJ2-7|TRBV6-1|-|-
TGTGCCAGCCTTTCGACTTGGAGCTCCTACGAGCAGTACTTC
CASLSTWSSYEQYF
>TRBJ1-3|TRBV5-1|-|-
TGCGCCAGCAGCTTGGGTACTGACTCTGGAAACACCATATATTTT
CASSLGTDSGNTIYF
>TRBJ2-1|TRBV25-1|-|TRBD2
TGTGCCAGCAGTGTACTAGCGGCAAGCTCCTACAATGAGCAGTTCTTC
CASSVLAASSYNEQFF
>TRBJ1-6|TRBV5-1|-|-
TGCGCCAGCAGCGAGCAGGGACGGCTCAATTCACCCCTCCACTTT
CASSEQGRLNSPLHF
>TRBJ2-1|TRBV5-1|-|-
TGCGCCAGCAGCTCGCGGCGTTCCAATGAGCAGTTCTTC
CASSSRRSNEQFF